This is a list of T cell receptor beta chains from one sample in a study of molecular identifiers for immune sequencing clone quantification. A single record per CDR3 protein comes from TCRdb applying MiXCR to the PCR reads. Of 100,000 or so distinct CDR3 sequences in the sample, 30% to 35% were seen once. What was sequenced was naive CD8+ T cells from blood, with Jurkat cell RNA spiked in. The receptor source for this set is a human donor in good health. Some libraries in this study had Jurkat cell RNA spiked in. CDR3s include the opening cysteine and the closing phenylalanine or tryptophan.

j_call | v_call | cdr3_aa
TRBJ2-5 | TRBV13 | CASSLIAGETQYF
TRBJ2-1 | TRBV9 | CASSNLNNEQFF
TRBJ2-7 | TRBV5-6 | CASSLVVPRGQGWYEQYF
TRBJ2-5 | TRBV28 | CASSLVRGETQYF
TRBJ1-4 | TRBV4-2 | CASSQEQGAEYEKLFF
TRBJ1-5 | TRBV7-8 | CTSSIGQGSNQPQHF
TRBJ2-7 | TRBV12-3/TRBV12-4 | CASSYSDYEQYF
TRBJ2-1 | TRBV2 | CASSDPTGLENEQFF
TRBJ2-7 | TRBV5-4 | CASSYRGEVREQYF
TRBJ2-3 | TRBV7-9 | CASSQTSATDTQYF
TRBJ2-5 | TRBV5-1 | CASSQKTGPLYQETQYF
TRBJ2-6 | TRBV27 | CASSSPWSGANVLTF
TRBJ1-2 | TRBV7-2 | CASSPFTNPYGYTF
TRBJ2-7 | TRBV11-2 | CASSFGGPSYEQYF
TRBJ2-5 | TRBV29-1 | CSVLKETQYF
TRBJ2-3 | TRBV28 | CASSLLGHVTQYF
TRBJ2-2 | TRBV15 | CATSRPSGPNTGELFF
TRBJ2-2 | TRBV29-1 | CSVQLGRGRDTGEPFF
TRBJ2-3 | TRBV7-9 | CASSSPLAGGPRDTQYF
TRBJ1-1 | TRBV6-5 | CASSYSIGATGGITEAFF
TRBJ2-7 | TRBV5-3 | CASSFLAGGPYELYF
TRBJ1-5 | TRBV7-2 | CASSPSGPNQPQHF
TRBJ2-7 | TRBV10-3 | CAISGPGQKYF
TRBJ2-7 | TRBV14 | CASIRVSSWYVQYF
TRBJ2-3 | TRBV28 | CASGRSIGLASDTQYF
TRBJ1-5 | TRBV6-2/TRBV6-3 | CASSYVAQNQPQHF
TRBJ2-7 | TRBV20-1 | CSAEPRLAPYEQYF
TRBJ2-7 | TRBV5-5 | CASSLGFGTGFYEQYF
TRBJ2-7 | TRBV7-8 | CACSLAPPAREFYEQCF
TRBJ2-3 | TRBV4-3 | CASSRRGGDTQYF
TRBJ2-7 | TRBV7-8 | CASSSTGISYEQYF
TRBJ2-3 | TRBV4-1 | CASSQESPTDTQYF
TRBJ2-7 | TRBV7-8 | CASSPPGTRYEQYF
TRBJ2-7 | TRBV6-6 | CASSYTSSWQGPYEQYF
TRBJ2-3 | TRBV15 | CATSRRSSSLLNTQYF
TRBJ2-6 | TRBV4-1 | CASSQVYGANVLTF
TRBJ2-1 | TRBV19 | CASSRGGGPYNEQFF
TRBJ1-4 | TRBV6-6 | CASGDSFNEKLFF
TRBJ1-4 | TRBV18 | CASSPDTDEKLIF
TRBJ1-1 | TRBV11-2 | CASSSRAGMNTEAFF
TRBJ2-2 | TRBV5-6 | CASRPGYGGELFF
TRBJ2-7 | TRBV4-3 | CASSRTVGNTEQYF
TRBJ2-7 | TRBV5-4 | CASSLGGSSYEQYF
TRBJ2-7 | TRBV19 | CASSIGAGPSYEQYF
TRBJ1-1 | TRBV6-1 | CASSPGTGVRNTEAFF
TRBJ2-3 | TRBV7-6 | CASSQIAGEVGDTQYF
TRBJ2-3 | TRBV20-1 | CSGIIIAVKSTDTQYF